This T cell receptor (beta chain) was obtained from a study of blood T cell repertoires in COVID-19. This clone was seen just once. Germline V gene sequence: CDR1 SGDLS, CDR2 YYNGEE. Unmatched junction bases numbered 13, after V lost 3 bases and J lost 5 bases. The CDR3 extends over 16 amino acids. Using immunoSEQ multiplex PCR, the repertoire was profiled, and TCRdb retains in-frame clones only, with some absent. Of roughly 87,000 clones listed, 86% are singletons. This sequence was found in a human donor in a cohort sampled during active COVID-19. Sequenced input: peripheral blood. The chain links TRBV9 to TRBJ2-5; TRBD2 agrees at 7 bases. The CDR3 DNA reads TGTGCCAGCAGCGCCCACGGGGGGACGGGAATTGAGACCCAGTACTTC. This gives the protein CASSAHGGTGIETQYF. Full variable domain (remainder filled in from reference TRBV9 and TRBJ2-5): DSGVTQTPKHLITATGQRVTLRCSPRSGDLSVYWYQQSLDQGLQFLIQYYNGEERAKGNILERFSAQQFPDLHSELNLSSLELGDSALYFCASSAHGGTGIETQYFGPGTRLLVL.